These 6 T cell receptor beta chains share one sample of origin, sequenced in a study of cytomegalovirus exposure and HLA in healthy donors. The PCR used 60 Vbeta and 13 Jbeta primers. Sequencing was performed with immunoSEQ multiplex PCR; in TCRdb, only in-frame clones are kept and a portion is missing. The ten top clones account for around 1.6%, within a sample of 100,000 to 150,000 clones. Material for sequencing was PBMCs. These receptors all come from a woman in her thirties or forties in good health and CMV-seropositive.

CDR3 protein: CASSLAGGGTYEQYF. The CDR3, as DNA: TGTGCCAGCAGCTTGGCCGGTGGCGGTACCTACGAGCAGTACTTC. V gene TRBV5-5 combines with J gene TRBJ2-7; D is uncertain. The CDR3 consists of 15 residues. V was pared by 0 bases and J by 2 bases, with 12 bases between. In germline, CDR1 is SGHKS, CDR2 YYEKEE (reference sequence).

This chain connects TRBV7-9 to TRBJ2-1, with 16 bases identical to TRBD2. CDR3 length equals 19 residues. The trim removed 5 bases at V and 0 bases at J, leaving 7 bases unmatched. Germline V gene sequence: CDR1 SEHNR, CDR2 FQNEAQ (reference sequence). CDR3 bases: TGTGCCAGCAGCGCCCAGGGACTAGCGGGAGGGAGCTCCTACAATGAGCAGTTCTTC. This sequence encodes CASSAQGLAGGSSYNEQFF.

The chain couples TRBV10-3 to TRBJ1-5; the D gene is possibly TRBD1 (5 bases). Germline CDR1 reads ENHRY; CDR2 reads SYGVKD. The CDR3 has 15 residues. V was clipped by 0 bases and J by 3 bases, with 9 bases between them. The CDR3 loop is CAISESGQDNQPQHF. DNA for the CDR3: TGTGCCATCAGTGAGTCGGGGCAGGACAATCAGCCCCAGCATTTT.

The J gene is TRBJ2-3, the V gene TRBV9; weak D call: TRBD2 (5 bases). Trimming took 6 bases from V and 2 from J, leaving 16 bases between them. Germline CDR1 SGDLS, CDR2 YYNGEE. The CDR3 is 15 residues long. In nucleotides, the CDR3 is TGTGCCAGCAACGAACTAGGATTTTCCACAGATACGCAGTATTTT. Translation: CASNELGFSTDTQYF.

J is TRBJ2-5 and V is TRBV7-6; 7 bases are a match to TRBD2. The DNA matches TRBJ2-7 better at its end, which makes the J call doubtful. There are 14 residues in the CDR3. The germline V gene has CDR1 SGHVS and CDR2 FNYEAQ. CDR3 DNA: TGTGCCAGCAGCTTAGACGGGGGGTCCTACGAGCAGTACTTC. Protein product: CASSLDGGSYEQYF.

The chain recombines TRBV7-3 with TRBJ2-2; a possible D gene is TRBD1 (6 bases). V was cut by 6 bases and J by 4 bases, with 12 bases left in between. The germline V gene encodes CDR1 SGHTA and CDR2 FQGTGA. The CDR3 covers 14 residues. CDR3 residues: CASSSLGGTGELFF. The CDR3 nucleotides read TGTGCCAGCAGTTCACTAGGGGGCACCGGGGAGCTGTTTTTT.